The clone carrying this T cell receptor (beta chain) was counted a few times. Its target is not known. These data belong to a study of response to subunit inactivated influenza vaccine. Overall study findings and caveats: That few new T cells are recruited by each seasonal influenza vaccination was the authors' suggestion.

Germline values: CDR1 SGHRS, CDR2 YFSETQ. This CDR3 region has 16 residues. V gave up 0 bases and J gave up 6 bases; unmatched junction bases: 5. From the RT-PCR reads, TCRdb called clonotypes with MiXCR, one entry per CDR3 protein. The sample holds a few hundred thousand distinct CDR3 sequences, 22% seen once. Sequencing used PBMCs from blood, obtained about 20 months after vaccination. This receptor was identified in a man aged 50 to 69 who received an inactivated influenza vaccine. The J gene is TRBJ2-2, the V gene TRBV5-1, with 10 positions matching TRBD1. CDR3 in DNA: TGCGCCAGCAGCTTGGTGGGGACAGGGGAGTCCGGGGAGCTGTTTTTT. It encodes CASSLVGTGESGELFF.